This TCR beta chain was recovered during a study of blood T cells in healthy people across ages. Study-wide findings and caveats: Long-lived donors carried more naive CD4+ cells and greater diversity than aged donors.

Trimming at V came to 5 bases and at J to 4 bases, leaving 12 bases not matched to a gene. The germline V gene encodes CDR1 DFQATT and CDR2 SNEGSKA (reference sequence). The CDR3 length is 15 residues. This clonotype was seen a handful of times. Its antigen is as yet unknown. Primed by a sample-barcoded 5' primer and a J-beta primer mix, a second PCR proceeded for 7 to 11 cycles. TCRdb reprocessed the 5' RACE reads via MiXCR and lists one record per CDR3 protein. The top ten hold roughly 7% of the sample, which has about 1.4 million distinct CDR3 sequences, approximately 59% seen once. The rearrangement uses TRBV20-1 and TRBJ1-2, with 8 bases lining up with TRBD1. Sequenced sample: blood. This clonotype originated in a man younger than 35 in good health. CDR3 nucleotide sequence: TGCAGTGCTCGAGGGGCCTCAGGGGGCCCCTATGGCTACACCTTC. This codes for CSARGASGGPYGYTF.